This section outlines one TCR beta chain sequence together with its context. Germline V gives CDR1 LNHDA, CDR2 SQIVND (reference sequence). The trim removed 6 bases at V and 5 bases at J, leaving 4 bases unmatched. The CDR3 length is 13 residues. This sample stems from a study of blood T cell repertoires in COVID-19. In the study overall: Donors in the United States, Italy and Spain gave samples during acute or convalescent COVID-19. The analysed material was cDNA or gDNA that came from T cells, B-cell-depleted T cells, or PBMCs.

Per the study methods: Researchers report that nucleated cell counts were estimated from reference gene primer amplification. Sequenced by immunoSEQ multiplex PCR; TCRdb stores in-frame clones only, minus some. That table gives V, J and clone size, and the DNA gave D and trimming. In the table there are approximately 110,000 clones, 75% to 90% of which are singletons. The TCR originated in a woman between 50 and 59 years old with acute or convalescent COVID-19. The V call is TRBV19, the J call TRBJ1-3; TRBD1 aligns across 7 bases. Sequencing input: peripheral blood. DNA for the CDR3: TGTGCCAGTAGGCGGACAGGAAGAAACACCATATATTTT. Translating gives CASRRTGRNTIYF.